The clone carrying this T cell receptor beta chain was observed many times. Its antigen remains unidentified. TCRdb itself ran the multiplex PCR reads through MiXCR, one entry per CDR3 protein. The sample lists about 80,000 distinct CDR3 sequences; approximately 19% were seen once. This entry is derived from a study of breast tumors, draining lymph nodes, adjacent tissues. The CDR3 covers 13 residues. Germline CDR1 and CDR2: MGHDK and SYGVNS. V was clipped by 3 bases and J by 5 bases, with 11 bases between them. Points from the study as a whole: The data were judged consistent with most tumor T cells coming from lymph node and expanding in tumor. Tumor repertoires ranked between lymph nodes and nontumor tissue in diversity, with V and J gene preferences. Luminal-like breast cancer showed significantly greater tumor-nontumor repertoire similarity than basal-like breast cancer did. The lymph node origin of tumor T cells was framed as consistent with a hypothesis, not demonstrated.

The lymph nodes were axillary draining lymph nodes from breast cancer patients. The sequence was collected from a female donor with breast cancer. Some clones in this sample may be carry-over from other donors' samples. The V call is TRBV25-1, the J call TRBJ2-7; D remains ambiguous. Sequencing was carried out using axillary lymph node tissue. The CDR3 DNA reads TGTGCCAGCAGTGACTCCTCGGGCGACGAGCAGTACTTC. Its protein product is CASSDSSGDEQYF.